This T cell receptor (beta chain) emerged from a study of blood T cells in healthy people across ages. V lost 3 bases and J 3 bases, leaving 12 bases between the germline ends. Germline V gene data show CDR1 as SGHTA and CDR2 as FQGNSA. CDR3 size: 15 residues. Next came a second PCR, run for about 7 to 12 cycles, which used a sample-barcoded 5' primer along with a J-beta primer mix. TCRdb redid the calling of the 5' RACE reads with MiXCR, one entry per CDR3 protein. The sample shows about 1.5 million distinct CDR3 sequences, 42% of them seen only once. In its sample, this clonotype was seen a few times. The antigen is not known. The study, taken as a whole, reports: Without sorted subsets, naive and antigen-experienced compartments could not be conclusively compared.

The genes are TRBV7-2 and TRBJ2-1; no clear D. The sequenced material came from blood. The TCR was taken from a woman aged 18-35 years in good health. The CDR3 DNA sequence: TGTGCCAGCAGCTTGGACGCGACATACTACAATGAGCAGTTCTTC. Amino acids: CASSLDATYYNEQFF.